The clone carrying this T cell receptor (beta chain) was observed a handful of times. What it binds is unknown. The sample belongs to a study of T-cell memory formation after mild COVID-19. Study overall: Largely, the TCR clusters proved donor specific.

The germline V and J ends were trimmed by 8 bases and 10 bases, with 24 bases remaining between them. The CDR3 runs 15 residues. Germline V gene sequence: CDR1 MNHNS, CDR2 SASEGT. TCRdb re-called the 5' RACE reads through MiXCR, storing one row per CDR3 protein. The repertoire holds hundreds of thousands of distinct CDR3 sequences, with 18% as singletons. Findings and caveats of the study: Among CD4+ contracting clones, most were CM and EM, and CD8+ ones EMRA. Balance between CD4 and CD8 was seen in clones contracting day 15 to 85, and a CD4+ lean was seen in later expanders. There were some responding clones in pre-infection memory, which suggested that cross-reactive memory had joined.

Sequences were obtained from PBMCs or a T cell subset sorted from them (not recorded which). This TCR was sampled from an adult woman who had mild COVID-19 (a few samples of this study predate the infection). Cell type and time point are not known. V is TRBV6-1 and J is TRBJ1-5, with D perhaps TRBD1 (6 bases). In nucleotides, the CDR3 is TGTGCCAGCCAGACAGGCCCGGAACTCAGAACTCCCCAGCATTTT. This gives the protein CASQTGPELRTPQHF.